This TCR beta chain was recorded in a study of cytomegalovirus exposure and HLA in healthy donors (dated by TCRdb to 2015 to 2018). About the investigation overall: According to an earlier analysis of around 600 of the donors, about 190 million T cells yielded 117 million unique TCR beta sequences and 250 to 350 Gb of sequence data. Around 320 gigabases of sequencing data and 70 million to 100 million unique TCR sequences were included in an early release covering under 650 HLA-typed donors. The genetic ancestry cluster associated with self-reported Caucasian donors included around four fifths of the 300 to 450 genotyped donors. The study aimed to test whether cataloging public T cell receptors could reveal signatures of past pathogen exposure. Using immunosequencing, the study profiled T cell repertoires from around 670 subjects and related those repertoires to cytomegalovirus serostatus. Besides the first cohort of 666 subjects, a separate validation cohort made up of over a hundred different subjects was used. The study combined high-throughput TCR immunosequencing, statistical association of individual TCRs with disease status, and machine learning to predict cytomegalovirus infection status. A later analysis re-examined previously published TCR beta repertoires from more than 650 donors and added high-resolution HLA genotyping to investigate patterns of TCR occurrence. Rather than drawing on any new phenotypic data, the later analysis identified candidate immune exposures from TCR beta sequences and the way those sequences occurred across donors. To decide whether each TCR beta V gene segment behaved as functional or pseudogenic, an earlier analysis of 587 of the donors relied on high-throughput TCR beta sequencing. Donor age, sex, ethnicity and CMV serostatus were compiled together with the repertoire data. Genome-wide SNP genotypes for about 60% of the roughly 670 donors were used in a later genetic analysis, which treated that subset as a discovery cohort. Every repertoire in the discovery cohort had been generated on one and the same sequencing platform. HLA typing included class I and class II loci at four-digit resolution. Typing coverage varied by locus: about 629-630 donors for A, B, C, DRB1 and DQB1; approximately 520 for DQA1; more than 600 for DPA1; roughly 450 for DPB1. Several DR-DQ haplotypes were handled as single units for association and clustering because linkage in the cohort was strong. Among under 450 genotyped donors of the cohort, an average of approximately 230,000 unique TCR beta nucleotide sequences were sequenced per donor, approximately 20% of them non-productive.

Library prep was done by the immunoSEQ multiplex PCR assay. For the multiplex PCR, a mixture combining 60 forward primers for TCR Vbeta segments and 13 reverse primers for TCR Jbeta segments was used. The CDR3 region of rearranged TCR beta genes was amplified from genomic DNA with a multiplex PCR assay. Amplified TCR beta libraries were sequenced as 87-base-pair reads on the Illumina HiSeq System. The study's own analysis went as follows. Across the 666 repertoires, a later analysis counted tens of millions of unique TCR beta chains, 8.5 million to 12 million of which were shared by at least two donors. A nearest-neighbor algorithm error-corrected the raw reads and collapsed the reads into unique sequences, merging closely related sequences to remove PCR and sequencing errors. V, D and J gene segments were assigned by aligning CDR3 sequences to IMGT reference sequences. Each retained sequence needed at least a six-nucleotide match to both a V gene segment and a J gene segment. Rearrangements were called productive when the CDR3 lacked stop codons and stayed in frame with V and J; all others were non-productive. CDR3 was defined according to IMGT convention as the region running from the second conserved V-encoded cysteine to the conserved J-encoded phenylalanine. The earlier analysis of about 570 of the donors excluded any sequence lacking an unambiguous match to a single V gene segment. An earlier analysis of several hundred of the donors called V segments functional above 56.7% productive rearrangements and segregating when the between-donor standard deviation exceeded 5%. A statistical classification framework was built for diagnosing cytomegalovirus status from the catalog of TCR beta chain sequences. In a later analysis, V and J genes were assigned by comparing TCR nucleotide sequences against IMGT/GENE-DB human TR gene sequences. In a later analysis, CDR3 sequences and most-parsimonious VDJ recombination scenarios were assigned using the TCRdist pipeline. In a later analysis, each TCR beta chain was defined by its CDR3 amino acid sequence together with its V-gene family, and reads lacking a unique V-gene family were excluded. To address suspected cross-contamination and a sequencing artifact, a later analysis removed over 500 highly shared, low-generation-probability nucleotide sequences. For each public chain, a later analysis derived a clonal expansion index from normalized ranks of inferred template counts within each repertoire. In a later analysis, generation probabilities were computed using a VDJ recombination model fitted to out-of-frame rearrangements, and the results were checked against IGoR. Hypergeometric tests were used in a later analysis to score TCR-TCR, TCR-HLA and TCR-CMV co-occurrence, with a repertoire-size bias correction applied to the TCR pairs. To estimate false discovery rates, a later analysis permuted the HLA or CMV assignments 20 times. In a later analysis, co-occurring TCRs were grouped with DBSCAN, and TCRdist sequence similarity was added when clustering was performed within HLA-allele-positive subsets. Repertoires with fewer than 30,000 or more than 120,000 public chains, plus five repertoires with anomalous nucleotide sharing, were excluded from co-occurrence clustering. The clones in this table, taken by TCRdb from immuneACCESS, are in-frame only. Not every clone is retained; where verified, under half of the shortfall comes from an unresolved V gene, and the cause of the rest is unknown. V, J and clone size were drawn from that table, and D and trimming were deduced from the DNA. For this sample there are some 200,000 clones; 80% to 90% appear just once. 1% of the sample is taken by the ten largest.

Findings and caveats that apply to the study as a whole: When HLA alleles, especially DR and DQ, strongly co-occurred, TCR associations were difficult to assign to individual alleles. In the study, 164 TCR beta chains were listed as associated with cytomegalovirus. A later genetic analysis reported fewer N-insertions in productive TCRs among donors in an Asian-associated ancestry cluster than the roughly 640-donor mean. In this cohort, only TCR beta chains were sequenced, and detectable features were limited by the absence of alpha or paired-chain data. Presence/absence analyses assumed roughly uniform sequencing depth across donors, an assumption that may not hold. A cluster of highly shared sequence variants was judged likely to represent a technical artifact of the sequencing pipeline. CMV serostatus was the only immune exposure information available for the cohort. An earlier analysis of approximately 600 of the donors showed that most TCR beta V segments appeared in productive rearrangements either about 87% or about 30% of the time, which broadly matched IMGT annotations. According to a later analysis, most CMV-associated TCR beta chains appeared to be HLA-restricted, and the HLA associations seemed to be driven largely by CMV exposure. Correlated functional status among segregating V segments might reflect linkage disequilibrium, but an unknown experimental factor could not be ruled out. A later analysis reported that several top co-occurrence clusters appeared linked to parvovirus B19, influenza, CMV and Epstein-Barr virus. Because HLA typing was missing for some donors at each locus, association tests included only the typed subset. A further reported finding was that TCR beta sequences accurately predicted the HLA-A and HLA-B alleles for most subjects in the first cohort. The authors suggested that the approach could potentially be generalized to other disease states and immunological phenotypes. The classifier was reported to diagnose cytomegalovirus status with high specificity and sensitivity in both the original cohort and the validation cohort. Most TCR sequences were seen in very few donors, while some public TCRs were found in many individuals. In a later analysis, HLA-associated TCR beta chains were found to be more clonally expanded and to have lower generation probabilities than equally common non-associated chains. According to a later analysis, TCR association rates differed among HLA loci, with DRB1 alleles showing the most associated TCRs and HLA-C alleles showing the fewest. Seventeen rarely observed V segments, including chromosome 9 orphons, were excluded from the earlier analysis of almost 600 of the donors because counts were too low. In vitro tests confirmed that three of the cytomegalovirus-associated TCR beta chains recognize cytomegalovirus antigens. Specific HLA alleles were associated with 15,000 to 20,000 TCR beta sequences at a false discovery rate of 0.05 in a later analysis. Some IMGT-functional V segments, including TRBV6-2 and TRBV6-3, could not be told apart with the 87-base-pair reads, so those segments were excluded. In a later genetic analysis, a missense DCLRE1C variant was associated with V-gene and J-gene trimming of TCR beta chains, and the association was replicated in an independent cohort.

As for this clone: Its antigen specificity is not known. No base qualities exist here, and no much larger clone lies one base off it.

The cohort consisted of 650 to 850 healthy bone marrow donors. At the time of sampling, all cohort members were nominally healthy, though unrecorded immune exposures were likely present. The donor was CMV seronegative and belonged to the group of approximately 320 seronegative cohort members. Each donor provided a peripheral blood sample, and peripheral blood mononuclear cells were used for TCR beta sequencing. Genomic DNA was extracted from the blood cell samples with the Qiagen DNeasy Blood Extraction Kit. Including cysteine and phenylalanine, the CDR3 has 14 amino acids. Of all the DNA, just the CDR3 is kept, 42 bases in frame from base 1. The V end gives up 5 bases and the J end 4 bases, leaving 7 bases in the junction not matched to a gene. CDR1 and CDR2 are drawn from the germline V gene (reference sequence): LNHDA, SQIVND.

This TCR was sampled from a woman aged 18 to 35 in good health and CMV-seronegative. The chain couples TRBV19 to TRBJ1-2; 7 bases in the junction line up with TRBD1. Sequenced sample: PBMCs. This receptor carries the CDR3 CASSPGTVGYGYTF. At the DNA level, the sequence is TGTGCCAGTAGTCCCGGGACAGTTGGCTATGGCTACACCTTC.